Below, 5 T cell receptor beta chains from the same sample are listed, as sequenced in a study of T-cell reconstitution after alpha-beta-depleted transplantation in children. Unique molecular identifiers were used in preparing the TCRbeta library. TCRdb reprocessed the PCR reads via MiXCR and lists one record per CDR3 protein. The sample contains approximately 91,000 distinct CDR3 sequences, roughly 8.3% of which appear only once. Sequences were derived from PBMCs from the stem cell graft donor, sampled from the stem cell graft. These receptors originate from a human donor who donated a stem cell graft to a child with congenital amegakaryocytic thrombocytopenia.

This clonotype showed up just a few times. One base away lies a much larger clone, so this may be a sequencing read error. V usage is TRBV12-3 or TRBV12-4 and J usage is TRBJ2-2; TRBD2 aligns across 10 bases. With V trimmed by 2 bases and J by 4 bases, 1 base remained unmatched. CDR3 length: 15 residues. The CDR3 region is CASSLSGGATGELFF. CDR3 nucleotides: TGTGCCAGCAGTTTAAGCGGGGGGGCCACCGGGGAGCTGTTTTTT.

The J gene is TRBJ2-1, the V gene TRBV19, with TRBD2 as a possible D gene (5 bases). The CDR3 contains 16 residues. The V end was cut by 6 bases, the J end by 3 bases, with 18 bases between. Germline assignment: CDR1 LNHDA and CDR2 SQIVND (reference sequence). The CDR3 DNA follows: TGTGCCAGTAGCCCCCGCGGGCGGAGACACTACAATGAGCAGTTCTTC. Protein product: CASSPRGRRHYNEQFF.

This clonotype has a count of ten or more. The rearrangement joins TRBV12-3 or TRBV12-4 to TRBJ2-2, with 7 bases aligning to TRBD2. V lost 3 bases and J lost 4; bases outside the gene matches: 5. The CDR3 runs 15 residues. The CDR3 reads CASSFGLAATGELFF. The CDR3 DNA follows: TGTGCCAGCAGTTTTGGTCTAGCGGCCACCGGGGAGCTGTTTTTT.

This clonotype has ten or more counts. V is TRBV13 and J is TRBJ1-2, with 8 bases matching TRBD1. Per germline, CDR1 PRHDT and CDR2 FYEKMQ (reference sequence). V lost 5 bases and J lost 2; bases outside the gene matches: 4. The CDR3 has 14 residues. DNA for the CDR3: TGTGCCAGCAGCATCGGGACAGGCAACTATGGCTACACCTTC. Residues: CASSIGTGNYGYTF.

This clonotype showed up many times. The V and J genes are TRBV29-1 and TRBJ2-7; a weak D match, TRBD1 (7 bases). CDR3 length: 14 residues. V lost 1 base and J lost 2, with 12 bases in between. Germline CDR1 is SQVTM and CDR2 is ANQGSEA. The CDR3 spells CSVEGGRGAYEQYF. The CDR3 nucleotides are TGCAGCGTTGAAGGCGGCAGGGGGGCCTACGAGCAGTACTTC.